This T cell receptor (beta chain) came from a study of blood T cell repertoires in COVID-19. The germline CDR1 and CDR2 sequences are SGHTA and FQGNSA. This CDR3 has 14 amino acids. V lost 1 base, J lost 8 bases, and 2 bases stayed unmatched. Sequencing used immunoSEQ multiplex PCR; TCRdb keeps in-frame clones, though not all of them. Here the sample spans roughly 160,000 clones, approximately 85% being singletons. This chain connects TRBV7-2 to TRBJ2-4; TRBD1 aligns across 10 bases. The sequenced sample was peripheral blood. The origin of this receptor is a man older than 75 with COVID-19, enrolled during active disease. CDR3 amino acids: CASSLGDRGDIQYF. CDR3 in DNA: TGTGCCAGCAGCTTAGGGGACAGGGGAGACATTCAGTACTTC.